This is a list of T cell receptor beta chains from one sample in a study of cytomegalovirus exposure and HLA in healthy donors. TCRdb's copy holds only in-frame clones and misses some; the assay was immunoSEQ multiplex PCR. The table lists 200,000 or so clones, 84% of them singletons. The material sequenced was PBMCs. Every receptor here comes from a boy aged 5-17 years in good health and CMV-seronegative. The CDR3 runs from the conserved cysteine through the conserved F or W. Fields, in order: clone size, D gene, J gene, V gene, CDR3 DNA, CDR3 protein. The D gene is left open where the match is weak. Where a row states a size, it is once, few, many or the class of an expanded clone; other rows omit it.

- | TRBD1 | TRBJ1-5 | TRBV28 | TGTGCCAGCAGCCGGGACAGCTCCAATCAGCCCCAGCATTTT | CASSRDSSNQPQHF
- | TRBD2 | TRBJ2-5 | TRBV7-3 | TGTGCCAGCAGCGAGTCTAGCGGGACTGAAGAGACCCAGTACTTC | CASSESSGTEETQYF
- | - | TRBJ2-7 | TRBV10-2 | TGCGCCAGCAGAACGCCCAGCGAGCAGTACTTC | CASRTPSEQYF
- | - | TRBJ2-7 | TRBV27 | TGTGCCATCTTAGGGGGGGGCGAGCAGTACTTC | CAILGGGEQYF
- | TRBD1 | TRBJ1-2 | TRBV10-3 | TGTGCCATCAGTGAACCAGGGGGATATGGCTACACCTTC | CAISEPGGYGYTF
- | TRBD1 | TRBJ1-1 | TRBV7-2 | TGTGCCACCGGACAGGGGGCGAACACTGAAGCTTTCTTT | CATGQGANTEAFF
- | TRBD1 | TRBJ1-2 | TRBV4-1 | TGCGCCAGCAGCCAAGCCCGGGACAGAGACTATGGCTACACCTTC | CASSQARDRDYGYTF
once | TRBD2 | TRBJ2-1 | TRBV19 | TGTGCCAGTAGTACCGGGACTAGCGGGAGGTCCTACAATGAGCAGTTCTTC | CASSTGTSGRSYNEQFF
- | - | TRBJ2-7 | TRBV6-5 | TGTGCCAGCAGTTACAGGGAGGCCTACGAGCAGTACTTC | CASSYREAYEQYF
- | TRBD1 | TRBJ1-5 | TRBV7-2 | TGTGCCAGCAGCTTTGGACAGGGATACAATCAGCCCCAGCATTTT | CASSFGQGYNQPQHF
once | TRBD2 | TRBJ2-2 | TRBV7-3 | TGTGCCAGCAGCTCAGAGGGTGGACTAGCGGGCCCGAACACCGGGGAGCTGTTTTTT | CASSSEGGLAGPNTGELFF
- | - | TRBJ2-7 | TRBV7-9 | TGTGCCAGCAGCTTGGGTCTGTGGGGCGATGTACGAGAGCAGTACTTC | CASSLGLWGDVREQYF
few | - | TRBJ1-4 | TRBV4-1 | TGCGCCAGCAGCGCCCTGCGAGCAACTAATGAAAAACTGTTTTTT | CASSALRATNEKLFF
- | - | TRBJ2-2 | TRBV5-1 | TGCGCCAACAAACAGGGCTGGCCCGGGGAGCTGTTTTTT | CANKQGWPGELFF
- | TRBD1 | TRBJ1-1 | TRBV4-3 | TGCGCCAGCAGCCAAGATGGGGCACAGGGGAGCACTGAAGCTTTCTTT | CASSQDGAQGSTEAFF
- | - | TRBJ2-7 | TRBV4-3 | TGCGCCAGCAGCCAAGGAGTTTTGGGGAGCTACGAGCAGTACTTC | CASSQGVLGSYEQYF
- | - | TRBJ2-7 | TRBV5-6 | TGTGCCAGCAGCTTGACTTTCGAGCAGTACTTC | CASSLTFEQYF
- | TRBD1 | TRBJ1-4 | TRBV19 | TGTGCCAGTAGAGGGACAGGGGTCGAAACACTGTTTTTT | CASRGTGVETLFF
- | - | TRBJ2-7 | TRBV7-2 | TGTGCCAGCAGCCAACGGTCCGGGGGCTACGAGCAGTACTTC | CASSQRSGGYEQYF
once | TRBD2 | TRBJ2-2 | TRBV5-1 | TGCGCCAGCAGCTTACAACTAGCGGGCATCACCGGGGAGCTGTTTTTT | CASSLQLAGITGELFF
- | - | TRBJ2-3 | TRBV7-2 | TGTGCCAGCAGCTTAAGTTTCCGAGCAGATACGCAGTATTTT | CASSLSFRADTQYF
- | - | TRBJ2-3 | TRBV5-1 | TGCGCCAGCAGCACCCGCGGTCCTGACACAGATACGCAGTATTTT | CASSTRGPDTDTQYF
once | TRBD1 | TRBJ2-7 | TRBV27 | TGTGCCAGCAGTCCGAGACAGGGCTCCTACGAGCAGTACTTC | CASSPRQGSYEQYF
- | TRBD1 | TRBJ1-2 | TRBV7-3 | TGTGCCAGCAGTCATACAGGGGAGAATGGCTACACCTTC | CASSHTGENGYTF
- | TRBD1 | TRBJ2-3 | TRBV5-1 | TGCGCCAGCAGTACCTGGACAGGCTCGAGCACAGATACGCAGTATTTT | CASSTWTGSSTDTQYF
- | - | TRBJ1-1 | TRBV2 | TGTGCCAGCAGCTATACGGGACAAGCGAACACTGAAGCTTTCTTT | CASSYTGQANTEAFF
- | - | TRBJ1-4 | TRBV19 | TGTGCCAGTTCTCCACGGGACACTCGCGAAAAACTGTTTTTT | CASSPRDTREKLFF
- | - | TRBJ1-1 | TRBV9 | TGTGCCAGCAGCGTAGTAGCGGGACCTACTGAAGCTTTCTTT | CASSVVAGPTEAFF
- | TRBD1 | TRBJ2-2 | TRBV7-3 | TGTGCCAGCACCGACAGGGCCGGGCAGCTGTTTTTT | CASTDRAGQLFF
- | TRBD1 | TRBJ2-7 | TRBV10-2 | TGCGCCAGCAGGTCGACAGGGGGCTTCTACGAGCAGTACTTC | CASRSTGGFYEQYF
- | TRBD2 | TRBJ2-7 | TRBV11-3 | TGTGCCAGCAGCTTAACTTCGACTAGCAGCTACGAGCAGTACTTC | CASSLTSTSSYEQYF
- | - | TRBJ1-5 | TRBV5-8 | TGTGCCAGCAGCTTGGCCGGGACTCATAATCAGCCCCAGCATTTT | CASSLAGTHNQPQHF
- | TRBD1 | TRBJ2-7 | TRBV28 | TGTGCCAGCAGTACACCGACAGGGGCGGAGGACGAGCAGTACTTC | CASSTPTGAEDEQYF
- | TRBD1 | TRBJ2-7 | TRBV10-1 | TGCGCCAGCAAAACCTACGACAGGGGTATTATCTACGAGCAGTACTTC | CASKTYDRGIIYEQYF
- | TRBD2 | TRBJ2-1 | TRBV29-1 | TGCAGCGTCCAACCTATTAGCGGGAGTTCCTACAATGAGCAGTTCTTC | CSVQPISGSSYNEQFF
few | - | TRBJ2-2 | TRBV5-6 | TGTGCCAGCAGCCCAGGTGGCAGGGTAAGGGCCGGGGAGCTGTTTTTT | CASSPGGRVRAGELFF
- | - | TRBJ2-7 | TRBV5-6 | TGTGCCAGCAGCTTGGTTCGAGGATGGCGGCAGGGACTTTACGAGCAGTACTTC | CASSLVRGWRQGLYEQYF
- | TRBD1 | TRBJ2-4 | TRBV5-4 | TGTGCCAGCAGCTTGCAATTGCTGGGACAGTCGAACATTCAGTACTTC | CASSLQLLGQSNIQYF
- | - | TRBJ2-1 | TRBV4-2 | TGTGCCAGCAGCCTTGCCGGGCAGGGCTCCTACAATGAGCAGTTCTTC | CASSLAGQGSYNEQFF
once | TRBD1 | TRBJ1-2 | TRBV27 | TGTGCCAGCAGTGTTTACAGGGGGGGGCTTAACTATGGCTACACCTTC | CASSVYRGGLNYGYTF
- | TRBD1 | TRBJ2-1 | TRBV7-9 | TGTGCCAGCAGCCTCGGACAGGGTTGGAATGAGCAGTTCTTC | CASSLGQGWNEQFF
- | - | TRBJ1-2 | TRBV7-9 | TGTGCCAGCAGCTTACCCGGACAGAACTATGGCTACACCTTC | CASSLPGQNYGYTF
- | - | TRBJ2-7 | TRBV9 | TGTGCCAGCAGCGTAGTCGGGGGAGACGCCTCCGAGCAGTACTTC | CASSVVGGDASEQYF
- | - | TRBJ2-3 | TRBV10-3 | TGTGCCACTCTCCCGCAGGGCGACACAGATACGCAGTATTTT | CATLPQGDTDTQYF
- | - | TRBJ1-6 | TRBV5-6 | TGTGCCAGCAGCGTAGGGCAGGGAGGGTCACCCCTCCACTTT | CASSVGQGGSPLHF
once | TRBD2 | TRBJ2-2 | TRBV9 | TGTGCCAGCGCTCCGGGACTAGCGGGAGCGGGGGAGCTGTTTTTT | CASAPGLAGAGELFF
- | TRBD2 | TRBJ2-7 | TRBV2 | TGTGCCAGCCTAGCGGCCCGATCCTACGAGCAGTACTTC | CASLAARSYEQYF
- | TRBD2 | TRBJ2-3 | TRBV9 | TGTGCCAGCAGCGTAACGGGACTAGTAACAGATACGCAGTATTTT | CASSVTGLVTDTQYF
- | TRBD1 | TRBJ1-1 | TRBV7-8 | TGTGCCAGCAGCCTGATACTGGACAGGGCCACTGAAGCTTTCTTT | CASSLILDRATEAFF
once | - | TRBJ2-1 | TRBV6-6 | TGTGCCAGCAGTTACTTCGGTGAGCAGTTCTTC | CASSYFGEQFF
- | - | TRBJ2-5 | TRBV5-4 | TGTGCCAGCAGTCAGGGGAGGGGGGAGACCCAGTACTTC | CASSQGRGETQYF
- | TRBD1 | TRBJ1-1 | TRBV11-2 | TGTGCCAGCAGCCCGGACAGGCACACTGAAGCTTTCTTT | CASSPDRHTEAFF
- | TRBD1 | TRBJ1-4 | TRBV5-6 | TGTGCCAGCAGTAGACCGGGACAGGGAGGTGAAAAACTGTTTTTT | CASSRPGQGGEKLFF
- | TRBD2 | TRBJ2-7 | TRBV27 | TGTGCCAGCAGTTTTAGCGGGAGCTACGAGCAGTACTTC | CASSFSGSYEQYF
- | - | TRBJ1-1 | TRBV28 | TGTGCCAGCACCACGGACACAAACACTGAAGCTTTCTTT | CASTTDTNTEAFF
many | - | TRBJ1-1 | TRBV4-2 | TGTGCCAGCAGCCGAGAACGGACAGCCGAAGCTTTCTTT | CASSRERTAEAFF
- | - | TRBJ1-1 | TRBV28 | TGTGCCAGCAGTCTAAGGCGGGTGAACACTGAAGCTTTCTTT | CASSLRRVNTEAFF